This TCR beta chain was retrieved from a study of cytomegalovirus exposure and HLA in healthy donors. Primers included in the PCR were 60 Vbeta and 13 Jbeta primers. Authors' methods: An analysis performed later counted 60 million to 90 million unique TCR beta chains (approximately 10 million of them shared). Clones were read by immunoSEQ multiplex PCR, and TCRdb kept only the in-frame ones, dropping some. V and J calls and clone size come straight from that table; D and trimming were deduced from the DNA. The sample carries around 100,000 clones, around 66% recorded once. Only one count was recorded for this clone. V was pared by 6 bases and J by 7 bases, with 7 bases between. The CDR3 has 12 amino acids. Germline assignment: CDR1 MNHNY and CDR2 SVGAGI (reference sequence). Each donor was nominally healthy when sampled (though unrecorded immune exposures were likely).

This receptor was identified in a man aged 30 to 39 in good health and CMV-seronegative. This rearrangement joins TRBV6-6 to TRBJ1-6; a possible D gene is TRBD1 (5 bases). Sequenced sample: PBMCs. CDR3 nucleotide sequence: TGTGCCAGCAGCCGACAGAATTCACCCCTCCACTTT. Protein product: CASSRQNSPLHF.